Reported below is one T cell receptor (beta chain). Its antigen is currently unknown. V shed 3 bases, J shed 6 bases, and the junction held 7 bases outside the gene matches. Germline V gene lookup returns CDR1 KGHDR and CDR2 SFDVKD. CDR3 length equals 15 residues. The data are from a study of T-cell memory formation after mild COVID-19. Study-level points and caveats: Contracting clones from day 15 to 85 had balanced CD4/CD8; later expanders favoured CD4+. Nothing showed for sure that second-wave clones peaking on day 37 were SARS-CoV-2 specific. The study found contracting CD4+ clones mainly in CM and EM and contracting CD8+ clones in EMRA.

Constant-segment primers served in 5'RACE that generated TCR alpha and TCR beta cDNA libraries bearing sample barcodes and UMIs. TCRdb redid the calling of the 5' RACE reads with MiXCR, one entry per CDR3 protein. The sample consists of almost 250,000 distinct CDR3 sequences, 15% of them appearing once. The source material was PBMCs or a T cell subset sorted from them (not recorded which). This chain connects TRBV24-1 to TRBJ2-3, with 8 bases fitting TRBD1. The source of this sequence is an adult woman who had mild COVID-19 (a few samples of this study predate the infection). Cell type and time point are not known. CDR3 region: CATSDTGQGVDTQYF. DNA for the CDR3: TGTGCCACCAGTGATACCGGACAGGGTGTGGATACGCAGTATTTT.